These 17 T cell receptor beta chains originate from one sample sequenced in a study of blood T cell repertoires in COVID-19. Repertoires were generated with immunoSEQ multiplex PCR, while TCRdb's copy carries only in-frame clones and drops some. Of roughly 150,000 clones listed, around four fifths are singletons. The sample taken for sequencing was peripheral blood. The receptors were sampled from a man aged 65-85 years with acute or convalescent COVID-19.

This chain uses TRBV6-2 or TRBV6-3 with TRBJ2-2; weak D call: TRBD2 (5 bases). The germline CDR1 and CDR2 sequences are MNHEY and SVGEGT. Trimming pared 2 bases from V and 5 bases from J, leaving 6 bases between. The CDR3 has 13 residues. Here the CDR3 reads CASSYGETGELFF. DNA for the CDR3: TGTGCCAGCAGTTACGGGGAGACCGGGGAGCTGTTTTTT.

The chain has TRBV5-4 and TRBJ2-1, with 9 bases fitting TRBD2. With 0 bases clipped from V and 9 bases from J, the junction kept 7 bases outside the gene matches. The CDR3 length is 15 residues. Germline CDR1 reads SGHNT; CDR2 reads YYREEE (reference sequence). This CDR3 reads CASSLDNSGRLEQFF. In DNA, the CDR3 is TGTGCCAGCAGCTTGGATAATAGCGGGAGACTTGAGCAGTTCTTC.

A few counts support this clone. The chain has TRBV5-1 and TRBJ2-2; 12 bases map to TRBD2. Trimming cost V 3 bases and J 0 bases; bases outside gene matches: 3. The CDR3 contains 17 residues. In germline, CDR1 is SGHRS, CDR2 YFSETQ. The CDR3 protein is CASSYLAGGPNTGELFF. CDR3 coding DNA: TGCGCCAGCAGCTACCTAGCGGGGGGGCCGAACACCGGGGAGCTGTTTTTT.

V usage is TRBV5-1 and J usage is TRBJ2-1; perhaps TRBD1 as D (6 bases). Germline V gene sequence: CDR1 SGHRS, CDR2 YFSETQ. The ends were cut back, 3 bases at V and 15 bases at J, with 19 bases in the middle. CDR3 length: 13 amino acids. CDR3 sequence reads: CASSSNRDTHRFF. The CDR3 DNA follows: TGCGCCAGCAGCTCCAACCGGGACACCCATCGGTTCTTC.

V and J are TRBV6-1 and TRBJ1-1, with D perhaps TRBD1 (6 bases). CDR1 MNHNS and CDR2 SASEGT come from the germline V gene. This CDR3 has 15 residues. Trimming pared 1 base from V and 1 base from J, leaving 10 bases between. CDR3 DNA sequence: TGTGCCAGCAGTGAAGTTTGGACAGCGAACACTGAAGCTTTCTTT. This codes for CASSEVWTANTEAFF.

V usage is TRBV12-3 or TRBV12-4 and J usage is TRBJ2-1; D is possibly TRBD1 (5 bases). The CDR3 runs 13 residues. V was clipped by 10 bases and J by 10 bases, with 20 bases between them. The CDR3 DNA sequence: TGTGCCATCTCGTCAGGGCCATACCCCGAGCAGTTCTTC. Protein: CAISSGPYPEQFF.

V usage is TRBV4-2 and J usage is TRBJ2-7, with TRBD2 matching over 11 bases. This CDR3 is built from 17 residues. V was pared by 0 bases and J by 2 bases, with 6 bases of the junction left unmatched. Germline CDR1 and CDR2: LGHNA and YNFKEQ. CDR3 in DNA: TGTGCCAGCAGCCAAGAAGTAGCGGGGGGGAACGCCTACGAGCAGTACTTC. It is translated as CASSQEVAGGNAYEQYF.

The chain carries TRBV5-1 and TRBJ2-1, with TRBD1 matching 8 bases. The CDR3 is 17 amino acids. Germline V gene lookup returns CDR1 SGHRS and CDR2 YFSETQ. The V gene end was trimmed by 4 bases and the J gene end by 0 bases; junction bases not matched to a gene: 9. This CDR3 reads CASSLGQGASSYNEQFF. CDR3 bases: TGCGCCAGCAGCCTCGGTCAGGGGGCCAGCTCCTACAATGAGCAGTTCTTC.

The chain joins TRBV19 to TRBJ1-1; D is uncertain. CDR1 and CDR2 (germline): LNHDA, SQIVND (reference sequence). The V and J ends lost 5 bases and 2 bases respectively, with 15 bases between them. The CDR3 loop spans 15 amino acids. The CDR3 bases are TGTGCCAGTAGTCTCGAAGCAAGACTAAACACTGAAGCTTTCTTT. It yields the protein CASSLEARLNTEAFF.

The chain has TRBV28 and TRBJ1-5; no definite D call. Germline V gene sequence: CDR1 MDHEN, CDR2 SYDVKM. CDR3 length equals 13 residues. The V end was cut by 8 bases, the J end by 2 bases, with 10 bases between. The CDR3 sequence: CASFRGGNQPQHF. Written as DNA, the CDR3 is TGTGCCAGCTTTCGGGGAGGCAATCAGCCCCAGCATTTT.

This clone was seen more than once but under ten times. This chain uses TRBV6-5 with TRBJ1-2; 10 nucleotides match TRBD1. In germline, CDR1 is MNHEY, CDR2 SVGAGI. Germline trimming cut 8 bases from V and 9 bases from J; bases unmatched to any gene: 12. The CDR3 loop spans 14 amino acids. The CDR3 spells CASYRSRDRGSYTF. CDR3 nucleotides: TGTGCCAGCTATCGGTCTAGGGACAGGGGAAGCTACACCTTC.

The chain has TRBV11-3 and TRBJ1-1; 9 bases align to TRBD1. J gave up 3 bases and V 4 bases, and 3 bases lay outside the gene matches. This CDR3 has 14 amino acids. Germline V lookup: CDR1 SGHNT, CDR2 YENEEA. The CDR3 DNA follows: TGTGCCAGCAGCTCGGACAGGGGCGACACTGAAGCTTTCTTT. Its translation is CASSSDRGDTEAFF.

A single count supports this clone. The rearrangement links TRBV5-1 to TRBJ2-3; TRBD2 aligns across 13 bases. This CDR3 has 17 residues. In germline, CDR1 is SGHRS, CDR2 YFSETQ. V shed 1 base and J 2 bases; nucleotides not matched to a gene: 4. The chain's CDR3 is CASSLSGTSGTTDTQYF. The CDR3 bases are TGCGCCAGCAGCTTGTCAGGGACTAGCGGGACCACAGATACGCAGTATTTT.

For the CDR3, the DNA is TGTGCCAGCAGCCCCGAGGCTGACACTGAAGCTTTCTTT. Its translation: CASSPEADTEAFF. V and J are TRBV7-9 and TRBJ1-1; D unresolved. Trimming left V 5 bases short and J 3 bases short, with 10 bases between. The length of the CDR3 is 13 residues. Per germline, CDR1 SEHNR and CDR2 FQNEAQ (reference sequence).

This clone was recorded once. V gene TRBV24-1 combines with J gene TRBJ2-1; TRBD2 matches 9 bases. J was trimmed by 8 bases and V by 2 bases; bases with no gene match: 9. CDR3 size: 16 residues. Germline assignment: CDR1 KGHDR and CDR2 SFDVKD. This chain's CDR3 is CATSDSAGGSVDEQFF. The CDR3 DNA follows: TGTGCCACCAGTGATTCAGCGGGAGGAAGTGTAGATGAGCAGTTCTTC.

The rearrangement uses TRBV3-1 (or the pseudogene TRBV3-2) and TRBJ1-1; 9 bases are shared with TRBD1. V gave up 4 bases and J gave up 3 bases; unmatched junction bases: 9. CDR1 and CDR2 (germline): LGHDT, YNNKEL (reference sequence). The CDR3 covers 16 residues. For the CDR3, the DNA is TGTGCCAGCAGCCCATGGACAGGGGTTAGGGACACTGAAGCTTTCTTT. It specifies CASSPWTGVRDTEAFF.

V and J are TRBV11-2 and TRBJ2-1, with D possibly being TRBD1 (6 bases). CDR3 length equals 13 residues. Germline V gives CDR1 SGHAT, CDR2 FQNNGV. The ends were cut back, 8 bases at V and 10 bases at J, with 18 bases in the middle. The CDR3 DNA sequence: TGTGCCAGCTCCCGGTACAGGGCGTCCGAGCAGTTCTTC. This gives the protein CASSRYRASEQFF.